This T cell receptor beta chain was captured in a study of PD-L1 blockade in urothelial cancer. Study as a whole: A median blood sample held about 150,000 T cells and tens of thousands of unique TCRs.

Patients each gave 1 to 8 samples, pretreatment and on-treatment. CDR1 is SGHKS and CDR2 is YYEKEE in the germline V gene (reference sequence). The V gene end was trimmed by 1 base and the J gene end by 7 bases; junction bases not matched to a gene: 3. The CDR3 loop spans 14 amino acids. The count of this clone is one. Templates that were synthetic TCR analogs were spiked into each PCR. Some clones are missing from TCRdb's copy, which holds only in-frame ones; the method was immunoSEQ multiplex PCR. The sample has more than 45,000 clones; roughly 80% are singletons. This TCR came from a man aged 65-85 years with urothelial cancer. V is TRBV5-5 and J is TRBJ2-1; 9 positions match TRBD1. The specimen comprised PBMCs, sampled around atezolizumab (anti-PD-L1) treatment. The CDR3 here is CASSLMDRGNEQFF. Here the CDR3 DNA reads TGTGCCAGCAGCTTGATGGACAGGGGAAATGAGCAGTTCTTC.